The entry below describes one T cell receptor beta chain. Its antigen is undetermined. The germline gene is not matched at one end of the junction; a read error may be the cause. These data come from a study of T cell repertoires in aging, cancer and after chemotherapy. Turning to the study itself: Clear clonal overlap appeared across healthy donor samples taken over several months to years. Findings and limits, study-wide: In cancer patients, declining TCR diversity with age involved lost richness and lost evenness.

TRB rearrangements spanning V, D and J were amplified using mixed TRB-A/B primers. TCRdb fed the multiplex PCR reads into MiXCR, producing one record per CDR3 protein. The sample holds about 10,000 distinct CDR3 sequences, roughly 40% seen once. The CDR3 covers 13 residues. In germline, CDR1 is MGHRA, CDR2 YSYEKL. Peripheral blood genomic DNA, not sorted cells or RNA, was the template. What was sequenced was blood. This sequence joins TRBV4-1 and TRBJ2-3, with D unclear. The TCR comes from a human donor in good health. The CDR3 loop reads CASSQEIADTQYF. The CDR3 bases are TGTGCCAGCAGCCAGGAGATCGCAGATACGCAGTATTTT.